The clone carrying this T cell receptor beta chain was observed at least ten times. Its antigen remains unknown. Each TCR beta cDNA library carried unique molecular identifiers. Via MiXCR, TCRdb re-called the PCR reads, giving one row per CDR3 protein. The table has about 770,000 distinct CDR3 sequences, about 45% seen once. The sample is drawn from a study of post-analysis software for immune sequencing data. Study results and limitations: Relative to controls, patients had about five TRBV segments at higher frequency, with TRBV5-6, TRBV5-1 and TRBV20-1 among these. When compared against controls, multiple sclerosis patients showed significantly lower normalized Chao1 diversity.

Trimming left V 4 bases short and J 2 bases short, with 13 bases between. This CDR3 is built from 14 residues. Germline CDR1 and CDR2: SGHRS and YFSETQ. Specimen: blood. The TCR comes from a girl aged 5-17 years with multiple sclerosis. J is TRBJ2-7 and V is TRBV5-1; maybe TRBD2 (6 bases). The CDR3 DNA reads as TGCGCCAGCAGCCCCGGCGGGGAGGCCTACGAGCAGTACTTC. Encoded protein: CASSPGGEAYEQYF. The full variable domain, with the rest looked up from reference TRBV5-1 and TRBJ2-7, is KAGVTQTPRYLIKTRGQQVTLSCSPISGHRSVSWYQQTPGQGLQFLFEYFSETQRNKGNFPGRFSGRQFSNSRSEMNVSTLELGDSALYLCASSPGGEAYEQYFGPGTRLTVT.